This is a list of T cell receptor beta chains from one sample in a study of monozygotic twins with inflammatory bowel disease. TCRdb re-analyzed the 5' RACE reads; it lists each CDR3 protein once, without DNA. The sample's table shows approximately 390,000 distinct CDR3 sequences. Sequencing was carried out using blood. The receptors stem from a human donor with ulcerative colitis or Crohn's disease, or a healthy co-twin of an affected twin (not recorded which). CDR3s include the opening cysteine and the closing phenylalanine or tryptophan. Fields, in order: V gene, J gene, CDR3 protein.

v_gene: TRBV11-2; j_gene: TRBJ2-6; CDR3aa: CASSLGGGAGANVLTF
v_gene: TRBV19; j_gene: TRBJ2-7; CDR3aa: CASSYSESSYEQYF
v_gene: TRBV19; j_gene: TRBJ2-3; CDR3aa: CASSIGGDTQYF
v_gene: TRBV3-1; j_gene: TRBJ2-5; CDR3aa: CASSRSPRQETQYF
v_gene: TRBV11-3; j_gene: TRBJ2-1; CDR3aa: CASSGRGDEQFF
v_gene: TRBV11-3; j_gene: TRBJ1-6; CDR3aa: CASSPGPGSALHF
v_gene: TRBV19; j_gene: TRBJ1-1; CDR3aa: CASRTGGDHLNTEAFF
v_gene: TRBV7-6; j_gene: TRBJ2-1; CDR3aa: CASTLYGTSGRVGDNEQFF
v_gene: TRBV29-1; j_gene: TRBJ2-3; CDR3aa: CSVARADTQYF
v_gene: TRBV5-6; j_gene: TRBJ2-1; CDR3aa: CASSFGQGDGNEQFF
v_gene: TRBV12-3/TRBV12-4; j_gene: TRBJ1-2; CDR3aa: CASSLTQGFNYGYTF
v_gene: TRBV12-3/TRBV12-4; j_gene: TRBJ2-2; CDR3aa: CASSLGQPGELFF
v_gene: TRBV5-8; j_gene: TRBJ2-1; CDR3aa: CASSRPGLAQSNEQFF
v_gene: TRBV4-1; j_gene: TRBJ1-2; CDR3aa: CASSREGGVLTGYTF
v_gene: TRBV4-1; j_gene: TRBJ1-4; CDR3aa: CASSQAPGSNEKLFF
v_gene: TRBV7-2; j_gene: TRBJ1-1; CDR3aa: CASSLDASNTEAFF
v_gene: TRBV7-9; j_gene: TRBJ2-7; CDR3aa: CASSSPGAHYEQYF
v_gene: TRBV5-1; j_gene: TRBJ1-2; CDR3aa: CASSLGGSIVSTF
v_gene: TRBV7-2; j_gene: TRBJ1-3; CDR3aa: CASSLGTARSGNTIYF
v_gene: TRBV20-1; j_gene: TRBJ2-2; CDR3aa: CSARVSASGSGVGNTGELFF
v_gene: TRBV5-1; j_gene: TRBJ2-2; CDR3aa: CASSLHGTRELFF
v_gene: TRBV5-5; j_gene: TRBJ2-7; CDR3aa: CASSLWPGTTYEQYF
v_gene: TRBV6-1; j_gene: TRBJ2-5; CDR3aa: CASTEPGGGETQYF
v_gene: TRBV6-5; j_gene: TRBJ2-3; CDR3aa: CASSFPDSLFSDTQYF
v_gene: TRBV5-1; j_gene: TRBJ1-2; CDR3aa: CASSPDLDYGYTF
v_gene: TRBV10-1; j_gene: TRBJ1-5; CDR3aa: CASSESGHGQPQHF
v_gene: TRBV5-1; j_gene: TRBJ2-1; CDR3aa: CASRNLRAGVQYNEQFF
v_gene: TRBV10-3; j_gene: TRBJ1-1; CDR3aa: CAISDRVNTEAFF
v_gene: TRBV5-1; j_gene: TRBJ1-5; CDR3aa: CASSLSPASQPQHF
v_gene: TRBV27; j_gene: TRBJ2-7; CDR3aa: CASSPLPGTSGSVLTYEQYF
v_gene: TRBV12-3/TRBV12-4; j_gene: TRBJ1-4; CDR3aa: CASSRQGRDEKLFF
v_gene: TRBV10-3; j_gene: TRBJ2-1; CDR3aa: CANSGTGHNEQFF
v_gene: TRBV28; j_gene: TRBJ2-3; CDR3aa: CASSFPKYPSTDTQYF
v_gene: TRBV2; j_gene: TRBJ2-3; CDR3aa: CASNQRSIGTDTQYF
v_gene: TRBV6-1; j_gene: TRBJ2-2; CDR3aa: CAIGLMAGAITGELFF
v_gene: TRBV7-9; j_gene: TRBJ2-7; CDR3aa: CASSLAFNYPHSDVYF
v_gene: TRBV11-2; j_gene: TRBJ2-5; CDR3aa: CASSLGLAGVGGETQYF
v_gene: TRBV7-9; j_gene: TRBJ1-1; CDR3aa: CASSLTPHTEAFF
v_gene: TRBV11-2; j_gene: TRBJ2-2; CDR3aa: CASSQWALADSGELFF
v_gene: TRBV20-1; j_gene: TRBJ2-7; CDR3aa: CSARSDKAFYEQYF
v_gene: TRBV3-1; j_gene: TRBJ2-1; CDR3aa: CASSQDTGAWGNEQFF
v_gene: TRBV5-1; j_gene: TRBJ2-2; CDR3aa: CAIPGGSTNTGELFF
v_gene: TRBV20-1; j_gene: TRBJ2-6; CDR3aa: CSALEGGSGANVLTF
v_gene: TRBV7-2; j_gene: TRBJ1-2; CDR3aa: CASSQRETGLSLGGYTF
v_gene: TRBV7-8; j_gene: TRBJ1-1; CDR3aa: CASSQEARGGMNTEAFF
v_gene: TRBV20-1; j_gene: TRBJ2-5; CDR3aa: CSASPAGWRETQYF
v_gene: TRBV10-3; j_gene: TRBJ1-5; CDR3aa: CAISPSLNSNQPQHF
v_gene: TRBV4-1; j_gene: TRBJ2-3; CDR3aa: CASSPEGAADTQYF
v_gene: TRBV4-2; j_gene: TRBJ1-4; CDR3aa: CASSQESQANNEKLFF
v_gene: TRBV11-2; j_gene: TRBJ2-6; CDR3aa: CASSHQGAPGANVLTF
v_gene: TRBV29-1; j_gene: TRBJ1-1; CDR3aa: CSASSGTGDRGF
v_gene: TRBV12-3/TRBV12-4; j_gene: TRBJ1-3; CDR3aa: CASSPPGTAIYF
v_gene: TRBV5-6; j_gene: TRBJ2-1; CDR3aa: CASCRRGPIYNEQFF